Below, 17 T cell receptor beta chains from the same sample are listed, as sequenced in a study of shared clonotypes between healthy human individuals. Measured with immunoSEQ multiplex PCR; TCRdb has only the in-frame clones, and not every one. The sample records millions of clones, more than 85% being singletons. The sample consisted of naive CD4+ T cells from PBMCs. Subset defined: CD45RA+ positively selected. The receptors derive from a man aged 18 to 29 in good health. Some clones in this sample may be carry-over from other donors' samples.

The V and J genes are TRBV7-9 and TRBJ2-5; D gene ambiguous. This CDR3 spans 15 amino acids. With 5 bases removed from V and 0 bases from J, the gap between germline ends came to 13 bases. The germline gives CDR1 SEHNR, CDR2 FQNEAQ (reference sequence). CDR3 sequence: CASSLSARYQETQYF. CDR3 coding DNA: TGTGCCAGCAGCCTCTCAGCGAGGTACCAAGAGACCCAGTACTTC.

The V call is TRBV20-1, the J call TRBJ2-1; D gene uncertain. Looked up from germline, CDR1 is DFQATT and CDR2 is SNEGSKA (reference sequence). This CDR3 has 10 residues. The CDR3 DNA reads as TGCAGCTCCCGTCGAAATGAGCAGTTCTTC. Its protein is CSSRRNEQFF.

The chain combines TRBV6-5 with TRBJ2-7; D is possibly TRBD2 (6 bases). The germline V and J ends were trimmed by 7 bases and 6 bases, with 13 bases remaining between them. Per germline, CDR1 MNHEY and CDR2 SVGAGI. The CDR3 extends over 12 amino acids. The CDR3 nucleotides read TGTGCCAGCAAGTCGGGAGCGCGCGAGCAGTACTTC. This translates into CASKSGAREQYF.

This clone was seen more than once but under ten times. The rearrangement links TRBV29-1 to TRBJ1-1; a weak D match, TRBD1 (5 bases). From germline, CDR1 is SQVTM and CDR2 ANQGSEA. The CDR3 spans 14 residues. V lost 2 bases to trimming and J lost 1 base, with 11 bases between them. CDR3 region: CSVESWTKNTEAFF. The CDR3 DNA is TGCAGCGTTGAATCTTGGACAAAGAACACTGAAGCTTTCTTT.

The V and J genes are TRBV29-1 and TRBJ1-2; no clear D. V dropped 0 bases and J dropped 4 bases, with 9 bases sitting between them. The CDR3 length is 13 residues. In germline, CDR1 is SQVTM, CDR2 ANQGSEA. CDR3 residues: CSVEEPGGYGYTF. Written as DNA, the CDR3 is TGCAGCGTTGAAGAACCGGGAGGCTATGGCTACACCTTC.

The chain has TRBV4-2 and TRBJ2-5; 8 bases fit TRBD2. Germline V gives CDR1 LGHNA, CDR2 YNFKEQ. J gave up 5 bases and V 1 base, and 0 bases lay outside the gene matches. This CDR3 spans 13 amino acids. Written as DNA, the CDR3 is TGTGCCAGCAGCCAAGCGGGGGGGGAGACCCAGTACTTC. It is translated as CASSQAGGETQYF.

For this clone: Relative to the germline gene, one junction end is altered; a read error may explain this. The J gene is TRBJ1-1, the V gene TRBV10-1; 7 nucleotides align to TRBD1. The CDR3 is made up of 14 amino acids. CDR1 WNHNN and CDR2 SYGVQD come from the germline V gene (reference sequence). Written as DNA, the CDR3 is TGCGCCAGTAGTGATTCAGGGGGGATCACTGAAGCTTTCTTT. Its protein product is CASSDSGGITEAFF.

Turning to this clone: The sample contains more than one DNA sequence encoding this CDR3. The chain employs TRBV9 and TRBJ1-4; 8 positions match TRBD1. Germline loops: CDR1 SGDLS, CDR2 YYNGEE. The CDR3 covers 14 residues. Losses at the gene ends were 0 bases for V and 8 bases for J; bases not matched to a gene: 3. CDR3 sequence (DNA): TGTGCCAGCAGCGTAGGACAGGGGCGGGAAAAACTGTTTTTT. Protein: CASSVGQGREKLFF.

V is TRBV30 and J is TRBJ1-2; no clear D gene. Looked up from germline, CDR1 is GTSNPN and CDR2 is SVGIG (reference sequence). Trimming shortened V by 6 bases and J by 4 bases, and 15 bases separated the two germline ends. This CDR3 contains 13 residues. The CDR3 sequence is CACPGELGYGYTF. The CDR3 DNA sequence: TGTGCCTGCCCCGGGGAATTAGGCTATGGCTACACCTTC.

The chain links TRBV6-5 to TRBJ2-4; 7 bases line up with TRBD1. The V gene end was trimmed by 2 bases and the J gene end by 6 bases; junction bases not matched to a gene: 4. Germline V CDR1 and CDR2: MNHEY, SVGAGI. The CDR3 extends over 14 amino acids. CDR3 nucleotides: TGTGCCAGCAGTTACGACCGGGACAGAAACATTCAGTACTTC. Its translation is CASSYDRDRNIQYF.

The chain joins TRBV7-9 to TRBJ2-5; 9 bases are shared with TRBD2. Per germline, CDR1 SEHNR and CDR2 FQNEAQ (reference sequence). CDR3 length: 14 amino acids. The J segment lost 5 bases and the V segment lost 1 base, leaving 2 bases of the junction unmatched. As DNA, the CDR3 is TGTGCCAGCAGCTTAGAGAGCGGGAGGGAGACCCAGTACTTC. Protein sequence: CASSLESGRETQYF.

The chain combines TRBV6-1 with TRBJ1-2, with a weak D call TRBD1 (6 bases). There are 13 residues in the CDR3. Germline V gene data show CDR1 as MNHNS and CDR2 as SASEGT. V gave up 1 base and J gave up 7 bases, with 10 bases separating them. The CDR3 reads CASSEGGLGGYTF. As DNA, the CDR3 is TGTGCCAGCAGTGAAGGGGGGCTGGGTGGCTACACCTTC.

This chain uses TRBV25-1 with TRBJ1-5; D is unclear. The germline gives CDR1 MGHDK, CDR2 SYGVNS. V lost 2 bases to trimming and J lost 3 bases, with 11 bases between them. The CDR3 is made up of 15 amino acids. CDR3 DNA sequence: TGTGCCAGCAGTGAAAGCCGGGCCACCAATCAGCCCCAGCATTTT. It is translated as CASSESRATNQPQHF.

Of note for this clone: The identical CDR3 is also encoded by other nucleotide sequences in the sample. The rearrangement links TRBV18 to TRBJ1-1; D not certain. Trimming pared 3 bases from V and 6 bases from J, leaving 5 bases between. From germline, CDR1 is KGHSH and CDR2 LQKENI. This CDR3 has 11 residues. This chain's CDR3 is CASSPGAEAFF. In DNA, the CDR3 is TGTGCCAGCTCACCCGGGGCTGAAGCTTTCTTT.

The sample holds a few counts of this clone. This chain joins TRBV5-1 and TRBJ1-1; D call uncertain. The germline gives CDR1 SGHRS, CDR2 YFSETQ. CDR3 length equals 13 residues. Trimming took 5 bases from V and 11 from J, leaving 19 bases between them. CDR3 residues: CASSPKDGLGAFF. CDR3 sequence (DNA): TGCGCCAGCAGTCCCAAGGACGGTCTCGGGGCTTTCTTT.

V and J are TRBV6-6 and TRBJ2-5; TRBD2 aligns across 8 bases. The CDR3 covers 14 residues. V lost 6 bases, J lost 5 bases, and 8 bases stayed unmatched. CDR1 is MNHNY, CDR2 SVGAGI, per germline (reference sequence). In DNA, the CDR3 is TGTGCCAGCAGGGTAGCGGGAACTGGTGAGACCCAGTACTTC. Amino acid sequence: CASRVAGTGETQYF.

The chain recombines TRBV15 with TRBJ2-3; the D call may be TRBD1 or TRBD2 (5 bases each). This CDR3 comprises 13 residues. The V end lost 0 bases, the J end lost 4 bases, and 5 bases lay between the germline ends. The germline gives CDR1 LNHNV, CDR2 YYDKDF (reference sequence). The CDR3 DNA reads as TGTGCCACCAGCAGAGAGGGGGCAGATACGCAGTATTTT. This encodes CATSREGADTQYF.